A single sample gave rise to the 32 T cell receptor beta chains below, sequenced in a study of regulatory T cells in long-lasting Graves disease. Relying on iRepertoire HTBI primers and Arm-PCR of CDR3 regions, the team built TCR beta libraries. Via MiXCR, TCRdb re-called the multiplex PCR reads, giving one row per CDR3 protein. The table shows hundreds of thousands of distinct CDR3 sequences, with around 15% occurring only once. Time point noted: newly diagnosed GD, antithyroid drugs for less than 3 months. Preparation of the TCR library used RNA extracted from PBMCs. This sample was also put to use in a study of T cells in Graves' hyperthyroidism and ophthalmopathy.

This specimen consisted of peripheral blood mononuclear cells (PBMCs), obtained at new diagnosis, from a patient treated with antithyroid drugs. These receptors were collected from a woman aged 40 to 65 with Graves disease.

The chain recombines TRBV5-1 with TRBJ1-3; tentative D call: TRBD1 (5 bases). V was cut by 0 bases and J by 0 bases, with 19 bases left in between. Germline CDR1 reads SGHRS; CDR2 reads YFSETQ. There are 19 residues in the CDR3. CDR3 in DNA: TGCGCCAGCAGCTTGGATGCTGCCCGACAGTTAAGCTCTGGAAACACCATATATTTT. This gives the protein CASSLDAARQLSSGNTIYF.

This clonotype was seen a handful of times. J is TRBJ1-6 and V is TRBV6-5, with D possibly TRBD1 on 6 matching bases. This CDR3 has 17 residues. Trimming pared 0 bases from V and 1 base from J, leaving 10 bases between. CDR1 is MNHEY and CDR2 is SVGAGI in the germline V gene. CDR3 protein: CASSYSIRGSYNSPLHF. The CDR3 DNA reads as TGTGCCAGCAGTTACTCGATCAGGGGTTCCTATAATTCACCCCTCCACTTT.

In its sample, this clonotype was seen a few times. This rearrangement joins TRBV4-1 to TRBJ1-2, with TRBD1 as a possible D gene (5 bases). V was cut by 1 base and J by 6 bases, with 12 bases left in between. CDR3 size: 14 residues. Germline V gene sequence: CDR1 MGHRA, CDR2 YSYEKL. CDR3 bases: TGCGCCAGCAGCCAAGTCGGCAGGGAGAATGGCTACACCTTC. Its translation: CASSQVGRENGYTF.

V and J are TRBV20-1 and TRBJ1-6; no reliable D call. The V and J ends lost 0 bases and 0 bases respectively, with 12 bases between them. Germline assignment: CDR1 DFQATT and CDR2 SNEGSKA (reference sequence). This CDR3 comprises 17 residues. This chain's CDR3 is CSARDQGGSSYNSPLHF. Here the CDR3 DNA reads TGCAGTGCTAGAGATCAAGGAGGCAGCTCCTATAATTCACCCCTCCACTTT.

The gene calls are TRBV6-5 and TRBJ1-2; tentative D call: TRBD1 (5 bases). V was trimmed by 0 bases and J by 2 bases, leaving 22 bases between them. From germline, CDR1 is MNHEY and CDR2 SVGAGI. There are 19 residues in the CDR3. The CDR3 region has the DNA TGTGCCAGCAGTTACTCATTTATTAGGTTGGAGGGGTCCAACTATGGCTACACCTTC. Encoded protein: CASSYSFIRLEGSNYGYTF.

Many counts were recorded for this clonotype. DNA of the CDR3: TGTGCCAGCAGTTTCCGCGGGAACAATGAGCAGTTCTTC. It yields the protein CASSFRGNNEQFF. The V gene is TRBV12-3 or TRBV12-4, the J gene TRBJ2-1; TRBD2 is a possible D gene (6 bases). The CDR3 sequence is 13 residues long. V was pared by 3 bases and J by 5 bases, with 8 bases between.

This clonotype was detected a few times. CDR3 residues: CASSVGQGGLYEQYF. DNA of the CDR3: TGTGCCAGCAGTGTGGGACAGGGGGGTCTCTACGAGCAGTACTTC. The V call is TRBV27, the J call TRBJ2-7; 11 bases line up with TRBD1. Trimming at V came to 5 bases and at J to 3 bases, leaving 6 bases not matched to a gene. This CDR3 region has 15 residues. CDR1 and CDR2 from the germline V gene are MNHEY and SMNVEV (reference sequence).

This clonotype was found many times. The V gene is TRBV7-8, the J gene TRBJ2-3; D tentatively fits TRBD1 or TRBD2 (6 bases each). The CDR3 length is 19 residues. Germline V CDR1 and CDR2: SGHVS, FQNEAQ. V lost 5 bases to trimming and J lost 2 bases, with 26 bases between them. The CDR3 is CASSLNWGAVGEITDTQYF. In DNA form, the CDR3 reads TGTGCCAGCAGCCTCAATTGGGGGGCTGTGGGGGAAATCACAGATACGCAGTATTTT.

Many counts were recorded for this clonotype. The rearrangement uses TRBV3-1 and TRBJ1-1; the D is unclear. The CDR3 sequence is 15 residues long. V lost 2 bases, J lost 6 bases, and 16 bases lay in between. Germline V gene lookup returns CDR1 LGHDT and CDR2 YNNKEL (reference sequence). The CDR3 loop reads CASSQITRIGSEAFF. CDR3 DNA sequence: TGTGCCAGCAGCCAAATTACCCGCATCGGGTCTGAAGCTTTCTTT.

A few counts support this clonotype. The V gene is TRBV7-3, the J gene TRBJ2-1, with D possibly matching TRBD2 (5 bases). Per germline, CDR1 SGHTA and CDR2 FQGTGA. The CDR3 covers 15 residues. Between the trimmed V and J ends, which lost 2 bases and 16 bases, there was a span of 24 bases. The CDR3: CASSLPALRPPGGFF. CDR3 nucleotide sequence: TGTGCCAGCAGCTTACCAGCCCTGAGGCCTCCCGGAGGATTCTTC.

The CDR3 bases are TGCGCCAGCACCGGGAGCTCGAGGGGGGCCAACGTCCTGACTTTC. The encoded protein is CASTGSSRGANVLTF. The gene calls are TRBV5-1 and TRBJ2-6, with a tentative D call TRBD2 (6 bases). V shed 6 bases and J shed 4 bases, with 14 bases lying between them. The CDR3 length is 15 residues. Germline lookup yields CDR1 SGHRS and CDR2 YFSETQ.

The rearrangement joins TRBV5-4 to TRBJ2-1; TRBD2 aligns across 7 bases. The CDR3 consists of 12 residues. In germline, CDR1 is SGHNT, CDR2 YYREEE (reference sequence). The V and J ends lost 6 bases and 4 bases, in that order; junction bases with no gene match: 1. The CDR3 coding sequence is TGTGCCAGCACCGGGGGGTACAATGAGCAGTTCTTC. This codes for CASTGGYNEQFF.

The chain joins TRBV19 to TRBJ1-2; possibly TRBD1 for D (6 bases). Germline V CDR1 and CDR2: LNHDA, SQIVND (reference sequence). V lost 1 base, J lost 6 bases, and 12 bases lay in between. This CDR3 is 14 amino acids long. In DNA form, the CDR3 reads TGTGCCAGTAGTATAGGACAGGCCTCGGATGGCTACACCTTC. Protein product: CASSIGQASDGYTF.

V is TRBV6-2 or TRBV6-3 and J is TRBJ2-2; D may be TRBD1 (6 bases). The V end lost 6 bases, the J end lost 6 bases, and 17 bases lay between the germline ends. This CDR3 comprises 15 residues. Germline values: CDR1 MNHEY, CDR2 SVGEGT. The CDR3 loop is CASRDRHSSPGELFF. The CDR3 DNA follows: TGTGCCAGCAGGGACAGACATTCTTCGCCCGGGGAGCTGTTTTTT.

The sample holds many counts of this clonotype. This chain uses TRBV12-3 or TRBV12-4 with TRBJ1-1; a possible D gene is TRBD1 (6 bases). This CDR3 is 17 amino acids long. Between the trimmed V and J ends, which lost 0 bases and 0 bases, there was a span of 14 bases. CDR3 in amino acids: CASSLAFGQIMNTEAFF. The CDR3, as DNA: TGTGCCAGCAGTTTAGCTTTTGGACAGATAATGAACACTGAAGCTTTCTTT.

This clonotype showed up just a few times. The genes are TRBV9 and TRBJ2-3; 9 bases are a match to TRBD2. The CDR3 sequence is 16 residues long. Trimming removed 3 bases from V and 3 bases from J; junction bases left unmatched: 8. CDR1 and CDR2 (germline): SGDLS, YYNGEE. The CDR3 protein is CASSGLAGGVTDTQYF. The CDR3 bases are TGTGCCAGCAGCGGCCTCGCGGGGGGGGTTACAGATACGCAGTATTTT.

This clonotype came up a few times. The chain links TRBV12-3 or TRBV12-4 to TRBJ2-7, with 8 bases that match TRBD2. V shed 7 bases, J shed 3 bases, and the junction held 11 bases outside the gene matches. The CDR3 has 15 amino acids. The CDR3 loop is CASTFSPGGSYEQYF. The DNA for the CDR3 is TGTGCCAGCACCTTTAGCCCGGGAGGGAGCTACGAGCAGTACTTC.

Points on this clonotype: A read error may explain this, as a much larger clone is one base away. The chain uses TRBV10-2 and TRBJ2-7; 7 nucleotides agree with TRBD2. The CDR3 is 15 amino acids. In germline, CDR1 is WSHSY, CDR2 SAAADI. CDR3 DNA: TGCGCCAGCAGTCCACTTAGCGGGCGCTCCTACGAGCGGTACTTC. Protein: CASSPLSGRSYERYF.

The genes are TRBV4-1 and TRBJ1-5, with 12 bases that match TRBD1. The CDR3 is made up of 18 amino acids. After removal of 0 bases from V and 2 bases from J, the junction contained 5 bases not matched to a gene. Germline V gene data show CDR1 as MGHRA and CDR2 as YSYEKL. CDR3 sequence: CASSQDGTGGFGNQPQHF. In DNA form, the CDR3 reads TGCGCCAGCAGCCAAGATGGGACAGGGGGCTTCGGCAATCAGCCCCAGCATTTT.

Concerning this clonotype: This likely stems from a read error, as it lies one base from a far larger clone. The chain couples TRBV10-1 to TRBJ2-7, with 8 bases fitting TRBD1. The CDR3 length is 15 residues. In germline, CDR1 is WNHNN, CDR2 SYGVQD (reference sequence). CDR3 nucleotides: TGTGCCAGCAGTTGTATCCCAGGGGGCACCTACGAGCAGTACTTC. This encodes CASSCIPGGTYEQYF.

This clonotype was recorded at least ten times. This CDR3 is CASSQLSRASTEAFF. As DNA, the CDR3 is TGTGCCAGCAGCCAATTAAGCAGGGCTAGCACTGAAGCTTTCTTT. This chain uses TRBV3-1 with TRBJ1-1; tentative D call: TRBD1 (5 bases). Germline lookup yields CDR1 LGHDT and CDR2 YNNKEL (reference sequence). Trimming shortened V by 2 bases and J by 4 bases, and 14 bases separated the two germline ends. The CDR3 runs 15 residues.

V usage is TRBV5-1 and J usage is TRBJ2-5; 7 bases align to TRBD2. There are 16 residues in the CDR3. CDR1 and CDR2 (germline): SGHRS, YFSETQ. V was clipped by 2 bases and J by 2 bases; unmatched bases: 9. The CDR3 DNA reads TGCGCCAGCAGCTTCGATTTGGGACTAAAGCAAGAGACCCAGTACTTC. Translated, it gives CASSFDLGLKQETQYF.

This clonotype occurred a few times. DNA of the CDR3: TGTGCCAGCAGTCTTAACGGGGGACCGAATGAGCAGTTCTTC. Its translation: CASSLNGGPNEQFF. The chain links TRBV7-9 to TRBJ2-1; D may be TRBD2 (6 bases). V gave up 6 bases and J gave up 7 bases, with 16 bases separating them. Germline V gene lookup returns CDR1 SEHNR and CDR2 FQNEAQ (reference sequence). The CDR3 sequence is 14 residues long.

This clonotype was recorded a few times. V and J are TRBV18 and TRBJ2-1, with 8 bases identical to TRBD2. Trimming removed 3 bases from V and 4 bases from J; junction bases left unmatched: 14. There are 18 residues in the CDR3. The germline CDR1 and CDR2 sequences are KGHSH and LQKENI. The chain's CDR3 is CASSPGRKEAGVYNEQFF. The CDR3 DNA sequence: TGTGCCAGCTCACCTGGAAGGAAGGAAGCGGGGGTTTACAATGAGCAGTTCTTC. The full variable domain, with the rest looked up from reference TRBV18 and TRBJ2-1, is NAGVMQNPRHLVRRRGQEARLRCSPMKGHSHVYWYRQLPEEGLKFMVYLQKENIIDESGMPKERFSAEFPKEGPSILRIQQVVRGDSAAYFCASSPGRKEAGVYNEQFFGPGTRLTVL.

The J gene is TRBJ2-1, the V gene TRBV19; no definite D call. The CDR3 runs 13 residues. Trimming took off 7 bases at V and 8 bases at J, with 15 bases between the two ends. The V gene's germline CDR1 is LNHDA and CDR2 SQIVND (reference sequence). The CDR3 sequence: CASTSRMGDEQFF. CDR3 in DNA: TGTGCCAGTACATCCCGTATGGGTGATGAGCAGTTCTTC.

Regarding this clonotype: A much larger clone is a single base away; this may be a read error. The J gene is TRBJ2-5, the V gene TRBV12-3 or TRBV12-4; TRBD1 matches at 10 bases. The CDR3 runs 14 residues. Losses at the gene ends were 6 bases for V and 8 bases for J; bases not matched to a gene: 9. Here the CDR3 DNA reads TGTGCCAGCAGCTCCCCGGGACAGGGGCCCACCCAGTACTTC. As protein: CASSSPGQGPTQYF.

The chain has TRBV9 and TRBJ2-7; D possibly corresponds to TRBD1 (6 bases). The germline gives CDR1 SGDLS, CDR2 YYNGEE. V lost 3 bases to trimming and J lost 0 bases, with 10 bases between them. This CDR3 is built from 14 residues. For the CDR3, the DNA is TGTGCCAGCAGCGCGACAGGAGGCTCCTACGAGCAGTACTTC. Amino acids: CASSATGGSYEQYF.

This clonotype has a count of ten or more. The DNA of the CDR3 is TGTGCCAGCACCTGGACAGGGGCTAACTATGGCTACACCTTC. It codes for CASTWTGANYGYTF. This chain links TRBV2 with TRBJ1-2; 9 bases match TRBD1. Per germline, CDR1 SNHLY and CDR2 FYNNEI. V lost 7 bases, J lost 0 bases, and 3 bases stayed unmatched. This CDR3 spans 14 amino acids.

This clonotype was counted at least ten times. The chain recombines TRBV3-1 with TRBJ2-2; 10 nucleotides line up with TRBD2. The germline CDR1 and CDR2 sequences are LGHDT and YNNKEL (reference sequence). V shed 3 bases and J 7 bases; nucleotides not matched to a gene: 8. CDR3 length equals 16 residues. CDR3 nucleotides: TGTGCCAGCAGCCAGGGACTAGCGTCATTAGGCGGGGAGCTGTTTTTT. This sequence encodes CASSQGLASLGGELFF.

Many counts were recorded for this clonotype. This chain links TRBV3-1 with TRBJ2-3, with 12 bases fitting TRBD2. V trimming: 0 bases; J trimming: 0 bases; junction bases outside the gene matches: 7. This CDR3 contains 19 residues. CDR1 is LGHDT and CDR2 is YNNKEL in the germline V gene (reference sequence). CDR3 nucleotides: TGTGCCAGCAGCCAAGATCTACTAGCGGGGGGAACTAGCACAGATACGCAGTATTTT. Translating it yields CASSQDLLAGGTSTDTQYF.

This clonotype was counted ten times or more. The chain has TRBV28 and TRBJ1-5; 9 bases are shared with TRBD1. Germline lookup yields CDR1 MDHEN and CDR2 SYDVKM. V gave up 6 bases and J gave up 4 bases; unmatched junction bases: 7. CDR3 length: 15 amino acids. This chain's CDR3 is CASRWDRDSNQPQHF. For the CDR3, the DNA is TGTGCCAGCAGGTGGGACAGGGACTCAAATCAGCCCCAGCATTTT.

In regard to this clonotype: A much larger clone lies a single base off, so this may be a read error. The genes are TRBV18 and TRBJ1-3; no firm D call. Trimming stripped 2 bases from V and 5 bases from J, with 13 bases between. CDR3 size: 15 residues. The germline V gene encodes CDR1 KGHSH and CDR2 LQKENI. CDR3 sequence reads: CASSPVAGSRNTIYF. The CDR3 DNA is TGTGCCAGCTCACCAGTCGCGGGTTCTCGAAACACCATATATTTT.